These T cell receptor beta chains were read from a single sample in a study of OX40 agonist ivuxolimab in advanced cancers. The repertoire was sequenced with immunoSEQ multiplex PCR; TCRdb's copy has only in-frame clones and lacks some. The sample consists of about 27,000 clones, approximately 80% of them appearing once. The sequences come from CD4+ or CD8+ T cells sorted from blood, collected in a trial of the OX40 agonist ivuxolimab. All receptors derive from an adult with an advanced solid tumor such as melanoma, head and neck, liver or kidney cancer. Both conserved end residues are trimmed from each CDR3. Fields, in order: V gene, J gene, CDR3 protein.

v_call: TRBV7-8; j_call: TRBJ2-7; cdr3_aa: ASSSSPVGVTPYEQY
v_call: TRBV19; j_call: TRBJ2-7; cdr3_aa: ASSFTGTSGSYEQY
v_call: TRBV9; j_call: TRBJ2-7; cdr3_aa: ASSPDVSYEQY
v_call: TRBV4-1; j_call: TRBJ2-3; cdr3_aa: ASSQDDWGTDTQY
v_call: TRBV4-1; j_call: TRBJ2-3; cdr3_aa: ASSQDPDADTQY
v_call: TRBV6-1; j_call: TRBJ2-7; cdr3_aa: ASRTILAEIYEQY
v_call: TRBV7-8; j_call: TRBJ1-5; cdr3_aa: ASSLSRAGDLSNQPQH
v_call: TRBV30; j_call: TRBJ2-4; cdr3_aa: AWSVWESANIQY
v_call: TRBV7-6; j_call: TRBJ2-5; cdr3_aa: ASSLTSGGARETQY
v_call: TRBV9; j_call: TRBJ2-3; cdr3_aa: ASSVEGGDADTQY
v_call: TRBV5-8; j_call: TRBJ2-1; cdr3_aa: ASSSGTVNEQF
v_call: TRBV11-3; j_call: TRBJ2-3; cdr3_aa: ASSSGLAYTDTQY
v_call: TRBV11-3; j_call: TRBJ2-1; cdr3_aa: ASSSLAGFEQF
v_call: TRBV4-1; j_call: TRBJ1-2; cdr3_aa: ASSQVAQLGNYGYT
v_call: TRBV5-6; j_call: TRBJ2-5; cdr3_aa: ASSLEWPSGDIRKTQY
v_call: TRBV2; j_call: TRBJ2-1; cdr3_aa: ASSTAFSSYNEQF
v_call: TRBV7-9; j_call: TRBJ1-6; cdr3_aa: ASSRPPNSPLH
v_call: TRBV11-2; j_call: TRBJ2-7; cdr3_aa: ASSLRQNEQY
v_call: TRBV6-5; j_call: TRBJ2-2; cdr3_aa: ASSLGQGNTGELF
v_call: TRBV2; j_call: TRBJ1-5; cdr3_aa: ASGGSTGHQPQH
v_call: TRBV9; j_call: TRBJ2-3; cdr3_aa: ASSVGGQLGRDTQY
v_call: TRBV4-2; j_call: TRBJ2-7; cdr3_aa: ASSQHGLSTSGSYEQY
v_call: TRBV6-1; j_call: TRBJ1-2; cdr3_aa: ASDRNYGYT
v_call: TRBV29-1; j_call: TRBJ2-7; cdr3_aa: SVETGGTEQY
v_call: TRBV5-6; j_call: TRBJ1-2; cdr3_aa: ASSPTDTSGYT